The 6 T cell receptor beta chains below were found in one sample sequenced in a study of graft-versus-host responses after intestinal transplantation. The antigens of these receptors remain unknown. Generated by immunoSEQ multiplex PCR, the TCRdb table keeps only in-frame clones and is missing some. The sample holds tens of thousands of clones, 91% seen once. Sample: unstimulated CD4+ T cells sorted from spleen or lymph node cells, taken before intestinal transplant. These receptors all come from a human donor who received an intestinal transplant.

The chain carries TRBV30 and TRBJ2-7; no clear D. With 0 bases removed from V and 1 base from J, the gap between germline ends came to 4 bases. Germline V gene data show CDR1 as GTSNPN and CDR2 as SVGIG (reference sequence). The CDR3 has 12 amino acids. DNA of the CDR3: TGTGCCTGGAGTGTGCAGTCCTACGAGCAGTACTTC. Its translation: CAWSVQSYEQYF.

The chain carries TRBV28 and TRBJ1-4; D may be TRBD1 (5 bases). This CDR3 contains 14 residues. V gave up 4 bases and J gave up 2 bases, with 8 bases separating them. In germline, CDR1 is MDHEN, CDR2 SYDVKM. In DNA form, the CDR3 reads TGTGCCAGCAGTTCCGGGACTACTAATGAAAAACTGTTTTTT. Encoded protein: CASSSGTTNEKLFF.

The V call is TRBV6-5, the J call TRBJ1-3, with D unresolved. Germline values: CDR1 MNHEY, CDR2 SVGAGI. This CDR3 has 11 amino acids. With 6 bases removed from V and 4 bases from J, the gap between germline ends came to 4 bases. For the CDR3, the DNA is TGTGCCAGCAGGAGAGGAAACACCATATATTTT. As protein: CASRRGNTIYF.

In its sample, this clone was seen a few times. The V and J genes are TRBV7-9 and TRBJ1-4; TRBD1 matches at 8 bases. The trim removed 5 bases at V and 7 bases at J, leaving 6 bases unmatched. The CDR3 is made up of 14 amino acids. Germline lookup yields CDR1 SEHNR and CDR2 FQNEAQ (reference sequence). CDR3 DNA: TGTGCCAGCAGCCTAACAGGGGGAGGTGAAAAACTGTTTTTT. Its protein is CASSLTGGGEKLFF.

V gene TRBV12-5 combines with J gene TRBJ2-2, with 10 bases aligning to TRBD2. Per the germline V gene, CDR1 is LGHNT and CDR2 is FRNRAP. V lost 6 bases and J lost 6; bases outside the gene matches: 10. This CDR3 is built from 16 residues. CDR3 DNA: TGTGCTAGTGGCCTCGGACTAGCGGCGGATCCCGGGGAGCTGTTTTTT. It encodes CASGLGLAADPGELFF.

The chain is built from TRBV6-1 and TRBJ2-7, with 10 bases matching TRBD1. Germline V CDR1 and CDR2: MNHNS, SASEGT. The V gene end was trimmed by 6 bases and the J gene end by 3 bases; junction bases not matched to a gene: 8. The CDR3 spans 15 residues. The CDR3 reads CASRIRDRGNYEQYF. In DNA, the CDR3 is TGTGCCAGCAGAATCCGGGACAGGGGCAACTACGAGCAGTACTTC.